This is a list of T cell receptor beta chains from one sample in a study of OX40 agonist ivuxolimab in advanced cancers. Only in-frame clones appear in the TCRdb table, and some are missing; sequencing was by immunoSEQ multiplex PCR. The table shows over 65,000 clones, with over 80% occurring only once. This material consisted of CD4+ or CD8+ T cells sorted from blood, taken in a trial of the OX40 agonist ivuxolimab. These receptor sequences come from an adult with an advanced solid tumor such as melanoma, head and neck, liver or kidney cancer. The CDR3 runs from the conserved cysteine through the conserved F or W. Fields, in order: V gene, D gene, clone size, J gene, CDR3 protein, CDR3 DNA. D genes are given only for firm matches. Only some rows state a clone size, as once, few, many or a class for expanded clones.

TRBV30,.,.,TRBJ1-5,CAWSVGQNQPQHF,TGTGCCTGGAGTGTAGGGCAAAATCAGCCCCAGCATTTT
TRBV11-2,TRBD1,.,TRBJ2-5,CASSLEQGVETQYF,TGTGCCAGCAGCTTAGAACAGGGGGTTGAGACCCAGTACTTC
TRBV19,.,.,TRBJ2-1,CASSSDRPDSSYNEQFF,TGTGCCAGTAGCTCCGACAGACCGGACAGCTCCTACAATGAGCAGTTCTTC
TRBV7-3,TRBD2,.,TRBJ2-3,CASSLGLAGGPGTQYF,TGTGCCAGCAGCTTAGGGCTAGCGGGAGGGCCTGGTACGCAGTATTTT
TRBV30,TRBD1,.,TRBJ1-6,CAWSPGQGNSPLHF,TGTGCCTGGAGTCCTGGACAGGGTAATTCACCCCTCCACTTT
TRBV5-4,.,.,TRBJ2-3,CASSWGNTDTQYF,TGTGCCAGCAGCTGGGGCAACACAGATACGCAGTATTTT
TRBV25-1,TRBD1,.,TRBJ2-1,CASSKAPRTGVLNEQFF,TGTGCCAGCAGCAAGGCCCCCCGAACAGGGGTACTGAATGAGCAGTTCTTC
TRBV14,.,few,TRBJ1-1,CASRPTFENTEAFF,TGTGCCAGCAGGCCTACCTTTGAGAACACTGAAGCTTTCTTT
TRBV4-3,.,.,TRBJ2-3,CASSQVGDLTDTQYF,TGCGCCAGCAGCCAAGTGGGCGACCTCACAGATACGCAGTATTTT
TRBV6-6,.,.,TRBJ1-4,CASSRDLTGEKLFF,TGTGCCAGCAGCCGGGACCTTACGGGGGAAAAACTGTTTTTT
TRBV7-9,TRBD1,.,TRBJ1-1,CASSLAKDRVVTEAFF,TGTGCCAGCAGCTTAGCGAAGGACAGGGTAGTCACTGAAGCTTTCTTT
TRBV5-4,.,.,TRBJ2-5,CASSNPGKETQYF,TGTGCCAGCAGTAACCCAGGGAAAGAGACCCAGTACTTC
TRBV2,TRBD2,.,TRBJ2-3,CASSGARGRGSGRQFGTQYF,TGTGCCAGCAGCGGGGCAAGGGGGAGGGGTAGCGGGAGACAGTTTGGTACGCAGTATTTT
TRBV7-9,.,.,TRBJ2-1,CASSFGGGPYNEQFF,TGTGCCAGCAGCTTCGGGGGAGGCCCCTACAATGAGCAGTTCTTC
TRBV11-3,.,.,TRBJ2-7,CASSLSTRGSSYEQYF,TGTGCCAGCAGCCTATCCACTCGCGGAAGCTCCTACGAGCAGTACTTC
TRBV11-3,TRBD2,.,TRBJ2-5,CASSRLAAETQYF,TGTGCCAGCAGCCGACTAGCGGCTGAGACCCAGTACTTC
TRBV2,TRBD2,.,TRBJ2-2,CASRTTGLAGDTGELFF,TGTGCCAGCAGGACCACCGGACTAGCGGGAGACACCGGGGAGCTGTTTTTT
TRBV27,TRBD2,.,TRBJ2-1,CASSSILAGFDNEQFF,TGTGCCAGCAGTTCTATCCTAGCGGGGTTTGACAATGAGCAGTTCTTC
TRBV18,.,.,TRBJ1-5,CASFTVGANSNQPQHF,TGTGCCAGTTTCACAGTCGGGGCAAATAGCAATCAGCCCCAGCATTTT
TRBV5-1,TRBD1,once,TRBJ2-3,CASTPRQGNTWTSSTDTQYF,TGCGCCAGCACTCCGAGACAGGGAAACACTTGGACCTCTAGCACAGATACGCAGTATTTT
TRBV5-1,.,.,TRBJ2-7,CASSLYGGFSYEQYF,TGCGCCAGCAGCTTGTACGGGGGATTTTCCTACGAGCAGTACTTC
TRBV5-1,.,.,TRBJ2-1,CASSLVQGYEQFF,TGCGCCAGCAGCTTGGTTCAGGGATATGAGCAGTTCTTC
TRBV27,TRBD2,.,TRBJ2-3,CASSSTSYTQYF,TGTGCCAGCAGTTCGACTAGCTATACGCAGTATTTT
TRBV30,TRBD2,.,TRBJ2-5,CAWGLAGDGETQYF,TGTGCCTGGGGACTAGCGGGAGATGGAGAGACCCAGTACTTC
TRBV11-3,TRBD1,.,TRBJ2-7,CASSVRQGIVNEQYF,TGTGCCAGCAGCGTCAGACAGGGGATCGTCAACGAGCAGTACTTC
TRBV5-1,.,.,TRBJ1-1,CASSLESRGRTEAFF,TGCGCCAGCAGCTTGGAGTCGAGGGGAAGGACTGAAGCTTTCTTT
TRBV11-2,TRBD2,.,TRBJ2-1,CASSLGAGVGYEQFF,TGTGCCAGCAGCTTAGGTGCGGGAGTGGGGTATGAGCAGTTCTTC
TRBV27,TRBD1,.,TRBJ1-2,CASSPRQGQPLAGYTF,TGTGCCAGCAGTCCCCGACAGGGCCAACCTCTAGCGGGCTACACCTTC
TRBV5-1,.,once,TRBJ2-1,CASSPSGSNYNEQFF,TGCGCCAGCAGCCCCTCAGGCAGCAACTACAATGAGCAGTTCTTC
TRBV7-2,.,.,TRBJ2-7,CASSLSGRSYEQYF,TGTGCCAGCAGCCTCTCCGGACGCTCCTACGAGCAGTACTTC
TRBV7-9,.,.,TRBJ2-3,CASSLVHLLWTDTQYF,TGTGCCAGCAGCCTTGTCCACCTCCTTTGGACAGATACGCAGTATTTT
TRBV5-3,.,.,TRBJ1-3,CARSSKTTSSGNTIYF,TGTGCCAGAAGCAGCAAGACAACGAGCTCTGGAAACACCATATATTTT
TRBV7-3,.,.,TRBJ2-1,CASGALRGEQFF,TGTGCCAGCGGGGCCTTGCGCGGTGAGCAGTTCTTC
TRBV4-1,.,.,TRBJ2-3,CASSQARAGTDTQYF,TGCGCCAGCAGCCAAGCGAGGGCCGGCACAGATACGCAGTATTTT
TRBV4-3,TRBD2,.,TRBJ2-5,CASSQGGLVGTQYF,TGCGCCAGCAGCCAAGGAGGACTAGTGGGGACCCAGTACTTC
TRBV6-5,.,.,TRBJ2-4,CARREAKNIQYF,TGTGCCCGCCGGGAAGCCAAAAACATTCAGTACTTC
TRBV10-3,.,.,TRBJ2-2,CAISDIMDGELFF,TGTGCCATCAGTGATATAATGGACGGGGAGCTGTTTTTT
TRBV9,.,.,TRBJ2-1,CASSVVSSRDNEQFF,TGTGCCAGCAGCGTAGTTAGTTCACGGGACAATGAGCAGTTCTTC
TRBV5-6,.,.,TRBJ2-3,CASSLEGVAAYTDTQYF,TGTGCCAGCAGCTTGGAAGGGGTAGCGGCTTACACAGATACGCAGTATTTT
TRBV9,TRBD2,.,TRBJ2-1,CASSGAGDEQFF,TGTGCCAGCAGTGGGGCGGGAGATGAGCAGTTCTTC
TRBV7-9,.,.,TRBJ2-1,CASSFHGPYNEQFF,TGTGCCAGCAGCTTCCATGGGCCCTACAATGAGCAGTTCTTC
TRBV9,.,.,TRBJ2-1,CASSVITAYNEQFF,TGTGCCAGCAGCGTAATTACCGCCTACAATGAGCAGTTCTTC
TRBV6-1,TRBD1,.,TRBJ1-2,CASKRQGFNYGYTF,TGTGCCAGCAAGAGACAGGGGTTTAACTATGGCTACACCTTC
TRBV28,.,.,TRBJ2-7,CASSLVGAFNKQYF,TGTGCCAGCAGTTTGGTAGGGGCGTTTAACAAGCAGTACTTC
TRBV28,.,.,TRBJ1-1,CASSRSDRNTEAFF,TGTGCCAGCAGTAGATCCGACAGGAACACTGAAGCTTTCTTT
TRBV7-8,.,.,TRBJ2-3,CASRGPGQTDTQYF,TGTGCCAGCAGAGGACCGGGCCAAACAGATACGCAGTATTTT
TRBV30,.,.,TRBJ2-1,CAWMGRAYNEQFF,TGTGCCTGGATGGGGCGGGCCTACAATGAGCAGTTCTTC
TRBV27,.,.,TRBJ2-5,CASSLSAGARETQYF,TGTGCCAGCAGTTTATCGGCCGGGGCACGAGAGACCCAGTACTTC
TRBV23-1,.,.,TRBJ1-1,CASSQSRGKGNSPEAFF,TGCGCCAGCAGTCAATCTCGGGGTAAAGGAAACAGCCCTGAAGCTTTCTTT
TRBV4-3,.,.,TRBJ2-1,CASSPASKRAFQFF,TGCGCCAGCAGCCCCGCCTCGAAACGGGCGTTTCAGTTCTTC
TRBV29-1,TRBD1,.,TRBJ2-1,CSVDLQGVVYNEQFF,TGCAGCGTTGATTTACAGGGGGTGGTCTACAATGAGCAGTTCTTC
TRBV27,.,.,TRBJ1-1,CASSPIERTEAFF,TGTGCCAGCAGTCCCATAGAGCGCACTGAAGCTTTCTTT
TRBV30,TRBD1,few,TRBJ1-1,CAWSVMRGTAERNTEAFF,TGTGCCTGGAGTGTAATGCGAGGGACAGCTGAGAGGAACACTGAAGCTTTCTTT
TRBV4-2,.,.,TRBJ1-3,CASSLYASSGNTIYF,TGTGCCAGCAGCCTCTACGCGAGCTCTGGAAACACCATATATTTT
TRBV6-6,TRBD1,.,TRBJ1-2,CASSPGTDGYTF,TGTGCCAGCAGTCCCGGGACAGATGGCTACACCTTC